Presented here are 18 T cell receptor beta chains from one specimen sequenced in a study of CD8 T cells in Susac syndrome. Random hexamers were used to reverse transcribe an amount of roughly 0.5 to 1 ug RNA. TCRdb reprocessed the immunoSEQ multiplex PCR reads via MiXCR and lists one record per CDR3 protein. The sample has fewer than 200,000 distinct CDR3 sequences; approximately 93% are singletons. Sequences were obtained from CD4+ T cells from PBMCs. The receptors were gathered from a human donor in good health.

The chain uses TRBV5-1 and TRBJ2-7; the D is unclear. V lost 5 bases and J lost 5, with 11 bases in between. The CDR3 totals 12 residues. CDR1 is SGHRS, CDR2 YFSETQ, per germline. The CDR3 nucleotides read TGCGCCAGCAGTAACTTGGAGAACGAGCAGTACTTC. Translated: CASSNLENEQYF.

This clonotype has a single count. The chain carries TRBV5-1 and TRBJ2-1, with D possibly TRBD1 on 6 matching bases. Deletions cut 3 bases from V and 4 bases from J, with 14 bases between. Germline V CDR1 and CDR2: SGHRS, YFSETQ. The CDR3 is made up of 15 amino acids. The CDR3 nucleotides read TGCGCCAGCAGCTCCGGACAGCATATTTACAATGAGCAGTTCTTC. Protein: CASSSGQHIYNEQFF.

CDR3 nucleotides: TGTGCCTGGAGTGCCCTCCCGAACACTGAAGCTTTCTTT. Translated: CAWSALPNTEAFF. The chain has TRBV30 and TRBJ1-1; no clear D. Trimming took 1 base from V and 1 from J, leaving 7 bases between them. The CDR3 sequence is 13 residues long. CDR1 is GTSNPN and CDR2 is SVGIG in the germline V gene (reference sequence).

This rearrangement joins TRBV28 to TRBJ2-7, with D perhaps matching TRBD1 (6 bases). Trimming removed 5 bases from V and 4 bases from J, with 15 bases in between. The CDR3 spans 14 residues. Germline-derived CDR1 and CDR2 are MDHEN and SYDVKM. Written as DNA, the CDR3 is TGTGCCAGCAGTACAAACAGGGTGTGGTACGAGCAGTACTTC. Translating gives CASSTNRVWYEQYF.

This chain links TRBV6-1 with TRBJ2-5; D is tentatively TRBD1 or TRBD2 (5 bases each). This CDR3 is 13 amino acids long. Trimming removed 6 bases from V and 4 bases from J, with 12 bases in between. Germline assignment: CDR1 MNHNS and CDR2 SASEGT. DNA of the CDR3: TGTGCCAGCAGGGGATCAGGGAGAGAGACCCAGTACTTC. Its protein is CASRGSGRETQYF.

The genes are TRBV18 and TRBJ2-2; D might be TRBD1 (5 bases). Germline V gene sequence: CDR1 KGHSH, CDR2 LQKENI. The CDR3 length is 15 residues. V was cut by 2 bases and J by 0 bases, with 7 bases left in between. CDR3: CASSPTGANTGELFF. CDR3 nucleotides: TGTGCCAGCTCACCAACAGGAGCGAACACCGGGGAGCTGTTTTTT. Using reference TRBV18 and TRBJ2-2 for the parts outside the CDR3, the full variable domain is NAGVMQNPRHLVRRRGQEARLRCSPMKGHSHVYWYRQLPEEGLKFMVYLQKENIIDESGMPKERFSAEFPKEGPSILRIQQVVRGDSAAYFCASSPTGANTGELFFGEGSRLTVL.

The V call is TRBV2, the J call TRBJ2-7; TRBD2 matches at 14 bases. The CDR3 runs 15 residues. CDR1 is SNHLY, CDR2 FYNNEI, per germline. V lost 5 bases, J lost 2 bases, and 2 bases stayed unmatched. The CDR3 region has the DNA TGTGCCAGCAGTTTGACTAGCGGGGGGGCCTACGAGCAGTACGTC. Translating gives CASSLTSGGAYEQYV.

DNA of the CDR3: TGTGCCAGCAGCTTCGGGACAGGGCGGTATACTGAAGCTTTCTTT. Translated: CASSFGTGRYTEAFF. The chain couples TRBV7-2 to TRBJ1-1; 9 bases line up with TRBD1. With 3 bases clipped from V and 5 bases from J, the junction kept 7 bases outside the gene matches. The CDR3 has 15 residues. The germline CDR1 and CDR2 sequences are SGHTA and FQGNSA.

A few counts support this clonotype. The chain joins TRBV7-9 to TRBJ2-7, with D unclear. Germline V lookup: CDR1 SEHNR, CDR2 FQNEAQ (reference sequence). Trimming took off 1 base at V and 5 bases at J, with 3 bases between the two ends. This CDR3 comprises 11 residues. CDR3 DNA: TGTGCCAGCAGCTTAGACCACGAGCAGTACTTC. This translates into CASSLDHEQYF. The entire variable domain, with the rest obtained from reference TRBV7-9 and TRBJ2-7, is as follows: DTGVSQNPRHKITKRGQNVTFRCDPISEHNRLYWYRQTLGQGPEFLTYFQNEAQLEKSRLLSDRFSAERPKGSFSTLEIQRTEQGDSAMYLCASSLDHEQYFGPGTRLTVT.

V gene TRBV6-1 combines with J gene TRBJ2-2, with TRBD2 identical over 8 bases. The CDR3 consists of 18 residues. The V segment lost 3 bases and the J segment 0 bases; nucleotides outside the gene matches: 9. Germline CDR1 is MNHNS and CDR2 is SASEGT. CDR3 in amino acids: CASSEVAGSFANTGELFF. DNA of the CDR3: TGTGCCAGCAGTGAGGTAGCGGGGTCGTTCGCGAACACCGGGGAGCTGTTTTTT.

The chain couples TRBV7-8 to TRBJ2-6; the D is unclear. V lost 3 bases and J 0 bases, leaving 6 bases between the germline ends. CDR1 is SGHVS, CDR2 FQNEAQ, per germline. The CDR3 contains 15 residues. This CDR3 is CASSLPISGANVLTF. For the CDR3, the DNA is TGTGCCAGCAGCTTGCCGATCTCTGGGGCCAACGTCCTGACTTTC.

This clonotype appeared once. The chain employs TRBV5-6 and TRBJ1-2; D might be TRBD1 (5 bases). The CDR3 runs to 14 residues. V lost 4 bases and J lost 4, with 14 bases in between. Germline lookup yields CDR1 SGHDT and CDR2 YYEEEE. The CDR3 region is CASSRGQVGYGYTF. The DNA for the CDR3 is TGTGCCAGCAGCCGAGGACAAGTGGGCTATGGCTACACCTTC.

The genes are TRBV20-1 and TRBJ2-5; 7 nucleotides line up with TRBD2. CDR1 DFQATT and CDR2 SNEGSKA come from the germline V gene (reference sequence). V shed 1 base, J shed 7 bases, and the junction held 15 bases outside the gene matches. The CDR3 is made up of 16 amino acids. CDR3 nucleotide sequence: TGCAGTGCTAGAGTTGGGGCTAGCGGCGCGTGGAGGACCCAGTACTTC. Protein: CSARVGASGAWRTQYF.

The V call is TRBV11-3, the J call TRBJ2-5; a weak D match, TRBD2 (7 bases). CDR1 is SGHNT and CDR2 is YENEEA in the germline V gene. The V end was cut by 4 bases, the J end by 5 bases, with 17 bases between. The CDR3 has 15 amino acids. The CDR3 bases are TGTGCCAGCAGCTACCGGGGGGCGACAGCCGAGACCCAGTACTTC. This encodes CASSYRGATAETQYF.

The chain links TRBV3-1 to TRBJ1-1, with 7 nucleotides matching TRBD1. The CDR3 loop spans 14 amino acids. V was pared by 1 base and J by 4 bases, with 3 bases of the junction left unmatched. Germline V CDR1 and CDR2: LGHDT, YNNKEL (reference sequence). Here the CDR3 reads CASSQAWDSTEAFF. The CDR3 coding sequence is TGTGCCAGCAGCCAAGCCTGGGACAGCACTGAAGCTTTCTTT. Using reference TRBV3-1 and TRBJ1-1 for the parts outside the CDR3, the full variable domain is DTAVSQTPKYLVTQMGNDKSIKCEQNLGHDTMYWYKQDSKKFLKIMFSYNNKELIINETVPNRFSPKSPDKAHLNLHINSLELGDSAVYFCASSQAWDSTEAFFGQGTRLTVV.

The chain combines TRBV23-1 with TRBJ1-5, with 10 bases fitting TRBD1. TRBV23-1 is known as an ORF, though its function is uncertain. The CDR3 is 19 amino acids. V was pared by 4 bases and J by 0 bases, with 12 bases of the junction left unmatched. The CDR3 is CASSPGPGQGIYSNQPQHF. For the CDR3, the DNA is TGCGCCAGCAGTCCGGGACCGGGACAGGGGATCTATAGCAATCAGCCCCAGCATTTT.

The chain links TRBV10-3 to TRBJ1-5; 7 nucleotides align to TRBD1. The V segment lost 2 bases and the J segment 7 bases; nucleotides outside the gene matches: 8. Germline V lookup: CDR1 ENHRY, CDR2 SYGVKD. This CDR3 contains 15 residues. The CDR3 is CAISEGTGAGQPQHF. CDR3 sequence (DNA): TGTGCCATCAGTGAGGGTACAGGGGCGGGCCAGCCCCAGCATTTT.

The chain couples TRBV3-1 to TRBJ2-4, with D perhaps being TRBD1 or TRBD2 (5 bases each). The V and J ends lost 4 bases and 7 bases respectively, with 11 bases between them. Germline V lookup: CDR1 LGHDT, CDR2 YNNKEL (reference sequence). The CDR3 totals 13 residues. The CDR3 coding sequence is TGTGCCAGCAGCCCCGGGGCCGGGAACATTCAGTACTTC. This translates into CASSPGAGNIQYF.